This T cell receptor beta chain was recorded in a study of T cells in Graves' hyperthyroidism and ophthalmopathy. Germline V gene data show CDR1 as KGHDR and CDR2 as SFDVKD. The CDR3 contains 14 residues. The V gene lost 6 bases and the J gene lost 6 bases, with 14 bases spanning the gap. RNA transcripts were the template for amplifying TCR beta CDR3 regions. With the HTBI primer set, the TCR CDR3 went through a first round of RT-PCR. TCRdb redid the calling of the multiplex PCR reads with MiXCR, one entry per CDR3 protein. The sample contains about 380,000 distinct CDR3 sequences, around 14% of which appear only once. Ten or more counts support this clonotype.

The source of this sequence is an older woman with Graves' hyperthyroidism. Material: blood. The chain links TRBV24-1 to TRBJ2-1; D is possibly TRBD2 (5 bases). The CDR3 sequence is CATSRDSGSNEQFF. DNA for the CDR3: TGTGCCACCAGTCGGGATTCAGGCAGCAATGAGCAGTTCTTC.